The T cell receptor (beta chain) described here comes from a study of T-cell memory formation after mild COVID-19. MiXCR was run by TCRdb on the 5' RACE reads, yielding one entry per CDR3 protein. The table records around 530,000 distinct CDR3 sequences, about a fifth of them present only once. The germline gives CDR1 SQVTM, CDR2 ANQGSEA. V was clipped by 1 base and J by 7 bases; unmatched bases: 1. CDR3 length: 12 amino acids. This clonotype was seen a handful of times. The specimen sequenced was PBMCs or a T cell subset sorted from them (not recorded which). V usage is TRBV29-1 and J usage is TRBJ2-7; 10 nucleotides agree with TRBD1. The TCR sequence derives from an adult woman who had mild COVID-19 (a few samples of this study predate the infection). Cell type and time point are not known. CDR3 protein: CSVEGTGGEQYF. CDR3 nucleotides: TGCAGCGTTGAAGGGACAGGGGGAGAGCAGTACTTC.